These 18 T cell receptor beta chains were all obtained from the same sample, sequenced in a study of cytomegalovirus exposure and HLA in healthy donors. Amplification used 60 Vbeta primers and 13 Jbeta primers. Generated by immunoSEQ multiplex PCR, the TCRdb table keeps only in-frame clones and is missing some. This table holds some 150,000 clones, 68% found once. Source material: PBMCs. These receptors were obtained from a man in his 60s in good health and CMV-seronegative.

This sequence joins TRBV5-1 and TRBJ2-2; D ambiguous. Germline loops: CDR1 SGHRS, CDR2 YFSETQ. There are 16 residues in the CDR3. Deletions cut 0 bases from V and 4 bases from J, with 13 bases between. This chain's CDR3 is CASSLGAFSSTGELFF. Here the CDR3 DNA reads TGCGCCAGCAGCTTGGGGGCTTTCTCCAGCACCGGGGAGCTGTTTTTT.

The chain recombines TRBV19 with TRBJ1-5; a weak D match, TRBD1 (5 bases). The CDR3 contains 14 residues. The germline V and J ends were trimmed by 3 bases and 3 bases, with 9 bases remaining between them. Germline lookup yields CDR1 LNHDA and CDR2 SQIVND (reference sequence). The CDR3 loop is CASSMEGDNQPQHF. CDR3 nucleotide sequence: TGTGCCAGTAGTATGGAAGGGGACAATCAGCCCCAGCATTTT.

This clone was picked up a small number of times. The V call is TRBV9, the J call TRBJ1-1; D unclear. CDR1 SGDLS and CDR2 YYNGEE come from the germline V gene. The CDR3 loop spans 13 amino acids. Trimming left V 0 bases short and J 2 bases short, with 5 bases between. In DNA, the CDR3 is TGTGCCAGCAGCGTAGGGAGTAACACTGAAGCTTTCTTT. It yields the protein CASSVGSNTEAFF. The entire variable domain, with the rest obtained from reference TRBV9 and TRBJ1-1, is as follows: DSGVTQTPKHLITATGQRVTLRCSPRSGDLSVYWYQQSLDQGLQFLIQYYNGEERAKGNILERFSAQQFPDLHSELNLSSLELGDSALYFCASSVGSNTEAFFGQGTRLTVV.

The chain recombines TRBV2 with TRBJ1-6; D is uncertain. The CDR3 has 14 residues. Trimming pared 1 base from V and 6 bases from J, leaving 7 bases between. The V gene's germline CDR1 is SNHLY and CDR2 FYNNEI. The chain's CDR3 is CASSEGARNSPLHF. As DNA, the CDR3 is TGTGCCAGCAGTGAAGGGGCCCGTAATTCACCCCTCCACTTT.

V gene TRBV2 combines with J gene TRBJ2-5; maybe TRBD1 (6 bases). With 6 bases removed from V and 1 base from J, the gap between germline ends came to 9 bases. The germline V gene encodes CDR1 SNHLY and CDR2 FYNNEI. This CDR3 has 13 residues. The CDR3, as DNA: TGTGCCAGCAGGATGGACAGCCAAGAGACCCAGTACTTC. Its translation is CASRMDSQETQYF.

This chain links TRBV28 with TRBJ2-3, with TRBD1 identical over 7 bases. The germline gives CDR1 MDHEN, CDR2 SYDVKM. After removal of 3 bases from V and 5 bases from J, the junction contained 8 bases not matched to a gene. This CDR3 comprises 15 residues. The CDR3 nucleotides are TGTGCCAGCAGTTTTGTGACAGGGAGTATAGATACGCAGTATTTT. Translated, it gives CASSFVTGSIDTQYF.

This clone was picked up a small number of times. The chain employs TRBV5-1 and TRBJ2-5; D is possibly TRBD2 (6 bases). The V and J ends lost 3 bases and 5 bases respectively, with 14 bases between them. The V gene's germline CDR1 is SGHRS and CDR2 YFSETQ. The CDR3 runs 14 residues. DNA for the CDR3: TGCGCCAGCAGCTACCGGGCCCGGGAGGAGACCCAGTACTTC. Translated: CASSYRAREETQYF.

V usage is TRBV28 and J usage is TRBJ2-1; 12 positions agree with TRBD2. CDR1 MDHEN and CDR2 SYDVKM come from the germline V gene. The CDR3 loop spans 18 amino acids. Losses at the gene ends were 10 bases for V and 3 bases for J; bases not matched to a gene: 16. CDR3 coding DNA: TGTGCCATTTCCCGACGACTAGCGGGAGAGGGAGGCTACAATGAGCAGTTCTTC. Protein: CAISRRLAGEGGYNEQFF.

The genes are TRBV11-2 and TRBJ2-7; D not resolved. There are 14 residues in the CDR3. The germline V and J ends were trimmed by 0 bases and 0 bases, with 6 bases remaining between them. Per the germline V gene, CDR1 is SGHAT and CDR2 is FQNNGV. This CDR3 reads CASSLDGTSYEQYF. The CDR3 DNA reads as TGTGCCAGCAGCTTAGATGGCACCTCCTACGAGCAGTACTTC.

The chain is built from TRBV5-1 and TRBJ2-7, with 12 bases aligning to TRBD2. Germline V gives CDR1 SGHRS, CDR2 YFSETQ. The CDR3 contains 18 residues. V was pared by 4 bases and J by 0 bases, with 11 bases of the junction left unmatched. The CDR3 DNA is TGCGCCAGCAGCCCTGGTCGGACTAGCGGGGCCCTCTCCTACGAGCAGTACTTC. Translated: CASSPGRTSGALSYEQYF. Looking up the rest from reference TRBV5-1 and TRBJ2-7 gives the full variable domain: KAGVTQTPRYLIKTRGQQVTLSCSPISGHRSVSWYQQTPGQGLQFLFEYFSETQRNKGNFPGRFSGRQFSNSRSEMNVSTLELGDSALYLCASSPGRTSGALSYEQYFGPGTRLTVT.

This chain uses TRBV27 with TRBJ2-3; 11 nucleotides agree with TRBD2. This CDR3 has 15 amino acids. The V and J ends lost 5 bases and 4 bases, in that order; junction bases with no gene match: 5. CDR1 and CDR2 (germline): MNHEY, SMNVEV (reference sequence). This CDR3 reads CASSRLAGYPDTQYF. The CDR3 coding sequence is TGTGCCAGCAGTAGACTAGCGGGATACCCAGATACGCAGTATTTT.

The rearrangement joins TRBV29-1 to TRBJ1-1; TRBD1 is a possible D gene (5 bases). Germline V gene data show CDR1 as SQVTM and CDR2 as ANQGSEA. The CDR3 extends over 13 amino acids. The V gene lost 4 bases and the J gene lost 3 bases, with 12 bases spanning the gap. The CDR3 protein is CSVAGNLDTEAFF. In DNA, the CDR3 is TGCAGCGTTGCAGGGAATTTGGACACTGAAGCTTTCTTT. Full variable domain (remainder filled in from reference TRBV29-1 and TRBJ1-1): SAVISQKPSRDICQRGTSLTIQCQVDSQVTMMFWYRQQPGQSLTLIATANQGSEATYESGFVIDKFPISRPNLTFSTLTVSNMSPEDSSIYLCSVAGNLDTEAFFGQGTRLTVV.

V is TRBV9 and J is TRBJ2-3, with 10 bases that match TRBD1. The CDR3 has 15 amino acids. J gave up 4 bases and V 2 bases, and 4 bases lay outside the gene matches. Looked up from germline, CDR1 is SGDLS and CDR2 is YYNGEE. The CDR3 coding sequence is TGTGCCAGCAGCGTTGGGACAGGGGTGGCAGATACGCAGTATTTT. This codes for CASSVGTGVADTQYF.

The chain combines TRBV30 with TRBJ2-7; 11 nucleotides line up with TRBD1. The CDR3 is 14 amino acids. CDR1 and CDR2 (germline): GTSNPN, SVGIG (reference sequence). The CDR3 region is CACPSGTGGGEQYF. Here the CDR3 DNA reads TGTGCTTGCCCCTCCGGGACAGGGGGGGGCGAGCAGTACTTC.

The genes are TRBV12-5 and TRBJ2-1; 12 bases map to TRBD2. The V segment lost 5 bases and the J segment 6 bases; nucleotides outside the gene matches: 2. This CDR3 region has 14 residues. Germline CDR1 reads LGHNT; CDR2 reads FRNRAP. CDR3 sequence: CASGGLAGPNEQFF. Written as DNA, the CDR3 is TGTGCTAGTGGTGGACTAGCGGGACCCAATGAGCAGTTCTTC.

The CDR3, as DNA: TGTGCCAGCAGCTTAGGACGGCTAGCGGGAGCCTACGAGCAGTACTTC. This gives the protein CASSLGRLAGAYEQYF. This sequence joins TRBV7-8 and TRBJ2-7; TRBD2 matches 10 bases. The CDR3 contains 16 residues. Germline values: CDR1 SGHVS, CDR2 FQNEAQ. The V and J ends lost 1 base and 2 bases, in that order; junction bases with no gene match: 5.

This chain joins TRBV30 and TRBJ2-7; D might be TRBD1 (6 bases). Germline CDR1 and CDR2: GTSNPN and SVGIG (reference sequence). CDR3 length equals 14 residues. Trimming took off 4 bases at V and 1 base at J, with 14 bases between the two ends. The CDR3 spells CAWNPDRGSYEQYF. In DNA, the CDR3 is TGTGCCTGGAACCCGGACAGAGGTTCCTACGAGCAGTACTTC. Full variable domain (rest looked up from reference TRBV30 and TRBJ2-7): SQTIHQWPATLVQPVGSPLSLECTVEGTSNPNLYWYRQAAGRGLQLLFYSVGIGQISSEVPQNLSASRPQDRQFILSSKKLLLSDSGFYLCAWNPDRGSYEQYFGPGTRLTVT.

This clone was seen a few times. This rearrangement joins TRBV7-3 to TRBJ2-7, with a weak D call TRBD2 (5 bases). CDR3 size: 14 residues. Deletions cut 5 bases from V and 5 bases from J, with 16 bases between. Germline CDR1 is SGHTA and CDR2 is FQGTGA. The CDR3 DNA reads as TGTGCCAGCAGCCACGGGCTAGCCGGAAACGAGCAGTACTTC. This gives the protein CASSHGLAGNEQYF.